This section outlines one TCR beta chain sequence together with its context. Its antigen remains unknown. The PCR made use of 60 Vbeta and 13 Jbeta primers. This table comes from immunoSEQ multiplex PCR, and its TCRdb copy is limited to in-frame clones, with some not included. Among about 160,000 clones listed, around 79% were seen once. This CDR3 comprises 16 residues. V lost 1 base, J lost 0 bases, and 10 bases lay in between. CDR1 is SGHAT, CDR2 FQNNGV, per germline. This entry belongs to a study of cytomegalovirus exposure and HLA in healthy donors. Study observations and caveats: Analyzed later, association rates of TCRs varied across HLA loci, with DRB1 most and HLA-C fewest. According to an earlier analysis, most TCR beta V segments yielded productive rearrangements about 87% or about 30% of the time.

This chain joins TRBV11-2 and TRBJ1-5, with D tentatively TRBD1 (5 bases). The receptor comes from a human donor in good health. Sequencing was done on a sample of PBMCs. CDR3 amino acids: CASSLGQTFSNQPQHF. The CDR3 region has the DNA TGTGCCAGCAGCTTAGGACAGACTTTTAGCAATCAGCCCCAGCATTTT.